The 11 T cell receptor beta chains below all came from one sample that was sequenced in a study of blood T cell repertoires in COVID-19. Sequencing used immunoSEQ multiplex PCR; TCRdb keeps in-frame clones, though not all of them. Altogether 150,000 to 200,000 clones are present, 60% to 85% being singletons, with the ten largest covering 17%. Sequenced material: peripheral blood. All receptors come from a man in his 60s with active or convalescent COVID-19.

The chain joins TRBV4-2 to TRBJ2-1, with D maybe TRBD2 (5 bases). Germline lookup yields CDR1 LGHNA and CDR2 YNFKEQ. This CDR3 comprises 15 residues. The V end was cut by 0 bases, the J end by 3 bases, with 9 bases between. CDR3 loop: CASSQDPADYNEQFF. In nucleotides, the CDR3 is TGTGCCAGCAGCCAAGATCCAGCGGACTACAATGAGCAGTTCTTC.

V gene TRBV29-1 combines with J gene TRBJ2-3, with D uncertain. Germline CDR1 reads SQVTM; CDR2 reads ANQGSEA. V gave up 5 bases and J gave up 0 bases, with 3 bases separating them. The CDR3 has 11 amino acids. This CDR3 reads CSVRSTDTQYF. Written as DNA, the CDR3 is TGCAGCGTTCGTAGCACAGATACGCAGTATTTT.

The J gene is TRBJ1-1, the V gene TRBV10-3; TRBD1 is a possible D gene (5 bases). The germline CDR1 and CDR2 sequences are ENHRY and SYGVKD. Trimming left V 0 bases short and J 3 bases short, with 11 bases between. The CDR3 consists of 15 residues. In nucleotides, the CDR3 is TGTGCCATCAGTGAGTCCCAGGCGGGGCACACTGAAGCTTTCTTT. It specifies CAISESQAGHTEAFF.

In its sample, this clone was seen once. The V and J genes are TRBV24-1 and TRBJ2-1, with TRBD1 matching over 9 bases. The CDR3 consists of 15 residues. CDR1 and CDR2 (germline): KGHDR, SFDVKD. The trim removed 5 bases at V and 6 bases at J, leaving 7 bases unmatched. As DNA, the CDR3 is TGTGCCACCAGTGCCTGGGGACAGGGCGTCAATGAGCAGTTCTTC. Translation gives CATSAWGQGVNEQFF.

The table lists this clone with a few counts. The chain couples TRBV21-1 to TRBJ2-7; TRBD2 is the table's D call, not checked against the DNA. TRBV21-1 is a pseudogene locus. This CDR3 comprises 18 residues. CDR3 DNA: TGTGCCAGCAGCACCAGCGGGAGCGGAAAGGGAAATAACCACGAGCAGTACTTC. Translation: CASSTSGSGKGNNHEQYF.

The chain recombines TRBV5-1 with TRBJ2-1, with TRBD2 matching over 10 bases. The CDR3 has 16 residues. Trimming cost V 1 base and J 7 bases; bases outside gene matches: 8. Germline V gives CDR1 SGHRS, CDR2 YFSETQ. The CDR3, as DNA: TGCGCCAGCAGCTTGCTGTCTAGCGGGAGAGGGAATGAGCAGTTCTTC. It encodes CASSLLSSGRGNEQFF.

The V gene is TRBV4-1, the J gene TRBJ2-3; 7 nucleotides align to TRBD1. The germline V gene encodes CDR1 MGHRA and CDR2 YSYEKL. The CDR3 has 16 amino acids. The V segment lost 0 bases and the J segment 0 bases; nucleotides outside the gene matches: 3. The CDR3 protein is CASSQDLDRSTDTQYF. DNA of the CDR3: TGCGCCAGCAGCCAAGATCTGGACAGGAGCACAGATACGCAGTATTTT.

This clone is a singleton in its sample. This chain uses TRBV19 with TRBJ2-7; 13 nucleotides align to TRBD2. CDR1 LNHDA and CDR2 SQIVND come from the germline V gene (reference sequence). Losses at the gene ends were 6 bases for V and 6 bases for J; bases not matched to a gene: 2. The CDR3 runs to 13 residues. As DNA, the CDR3 is TGTGCCAGTAGGGGACTAGCGGGAATCGAGCAGTACTTC. Translated, it gives CASRGLAGIEQYF.

This sequence joins TRBV9 and TRBJ2-3; 12 bases are shared with TRBD2. CDR3 size: 17 residues. Germline V lookup: CDR1 SGDLS, CDR2 YYNGEE. J lost 2 bases, V lost 0 bases, and 4 bases had no gene match. The DNA for the CDR3 is TGTGCCAGCAGCGTAGCTGGACTAGCGGGGCTCACAGATACGCAGTATTTT. It is translated as CASSVAGLAGLTDTQYF.

A few counts support this clone. The chain is built from TRBV28 and TRBJ1-5, with D possibly TRBD1 on 5 matching bases. This CDR3 is built from 16 residues. Trimming removed 11 bases from V and 6 bases from J, with 26 bases in between. Germline CDR1 MDHEN, CDR2 SYDVKM. The chain's CDR3 is CAPPLRGGERGQPQHF. As DNA, the CDR3 is TGTGCCCCCCCCTTACGGGGGGGGGAAAGGGGTCAGCCCCAGCATTTT.

A single count supports this clone. V and J are TRBV2 and TRBJ2-3; 7 bases match TRBD2. The CDR3 has 12 amino acids. Germline CDR1 SNHLY, CDR2 FYNNEI. V shed 4 bases and J 5 bases; nucleotides not matched to a gene: 0. CDR3 sequence: CASSGEGDTQYF. As DNA, the CDR3 is TGTGCCAGCAGTGGGGAGGGAGATACGCAGTATTTT.